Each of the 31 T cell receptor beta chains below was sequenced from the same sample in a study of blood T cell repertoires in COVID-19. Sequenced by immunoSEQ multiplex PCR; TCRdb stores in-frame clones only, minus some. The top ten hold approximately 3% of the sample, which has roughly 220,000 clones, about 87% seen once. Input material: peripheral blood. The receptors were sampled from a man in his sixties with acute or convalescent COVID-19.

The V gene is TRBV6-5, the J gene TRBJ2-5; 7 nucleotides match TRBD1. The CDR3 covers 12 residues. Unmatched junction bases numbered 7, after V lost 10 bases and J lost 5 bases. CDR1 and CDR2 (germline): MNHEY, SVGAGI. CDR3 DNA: TGTGCCACCAGGGACAGCGTGGAGACCCAGTACTTC. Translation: CATRDSVETQYF.

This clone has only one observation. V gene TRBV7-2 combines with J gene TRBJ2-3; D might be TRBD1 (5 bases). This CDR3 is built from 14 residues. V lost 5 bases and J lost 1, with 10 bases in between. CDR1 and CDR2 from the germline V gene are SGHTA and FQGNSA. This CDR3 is CASSPGQGTDTQYF. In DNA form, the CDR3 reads TGTGCCAGCAGCCCAGGACAAGGCACAGATACGCAGTATTTT. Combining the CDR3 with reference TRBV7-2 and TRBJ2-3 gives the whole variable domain GAGVSQSPSNKVTEKGKDVELRCDPISGHTALYWYRQSLGQGLEFLIYFQGNSAPDKSGLPSDRFSAERTGGSVSTLTIQRTQQEDSAVYLCASSPGQGTDTQYFGPGTRLTVL.

CDR3 nucleotides: TGTGCCAGCAGCTTAGGCCTTTGGCAGGTGGCGCATCAGCCCCAGCATTTT. This sequence encodes CASSLGLWQVAHQPQHF. The chain uses TRBV7-8 and TRBJ1-5, with D unclear. The CDR3 runs 17 residues. Between the trimmed V and J ends, which lost 1 base and 5 bases, there was a span of 18 bases. Germline V gene data show CDR1 as SGHVS and CDR2 as FQNEAQ.

CDR3 sequence (DNA): TGCAGTGCTAGTAGTTCGGACAGGGGGCGGACTGAAGCTTTCTTT. Amino acid sequence: CSASSSDRGRTEAFF. The genes are TRBV20-1 and TRBJ1-1; 11 bases map to TRBD1. Germline V CDR1 and CDR2: DFQATT, SNEGSKA (reference sequence). The V and J ends lost 3 bases and 5 bases, in that order; junction bases with no gene match: 8. This CDR3 has 15 amino acids.

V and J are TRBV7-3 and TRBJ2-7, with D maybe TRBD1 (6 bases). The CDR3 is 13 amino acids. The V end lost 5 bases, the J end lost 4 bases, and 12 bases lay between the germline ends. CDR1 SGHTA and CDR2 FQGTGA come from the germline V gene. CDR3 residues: CASSAGVGYEQYF. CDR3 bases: TGTGCCAGCAGCGCAGGGGTAGGGTACGAGCAGTACTTC.

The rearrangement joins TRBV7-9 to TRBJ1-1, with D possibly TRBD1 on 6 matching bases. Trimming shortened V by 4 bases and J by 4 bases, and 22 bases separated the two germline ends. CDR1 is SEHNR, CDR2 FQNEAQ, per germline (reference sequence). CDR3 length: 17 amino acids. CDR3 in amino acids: CASSSPSLGARGTEAFF. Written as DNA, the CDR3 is TGTGCCAGCAGCTCCCCCAGTTTGGGGGCGAGGGGCACTGAAGCTTTCTTT.

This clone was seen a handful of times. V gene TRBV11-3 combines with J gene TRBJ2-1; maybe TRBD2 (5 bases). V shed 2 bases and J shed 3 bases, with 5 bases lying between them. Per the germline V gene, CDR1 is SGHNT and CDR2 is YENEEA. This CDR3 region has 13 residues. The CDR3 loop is CASSLSGYNEQFF. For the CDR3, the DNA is TGTGCCAGCAGCTTAAGCGGCTACAATGAGCAGTTCTTC.

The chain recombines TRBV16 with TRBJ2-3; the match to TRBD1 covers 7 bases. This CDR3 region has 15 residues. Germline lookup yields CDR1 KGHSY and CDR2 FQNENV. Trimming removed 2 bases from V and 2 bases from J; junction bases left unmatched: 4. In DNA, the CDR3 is TGTGCCAGCAGCCAACGGGACAGTCACACAGATACGCAGTATTTT. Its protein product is CASSQRDSHTDTQYF.

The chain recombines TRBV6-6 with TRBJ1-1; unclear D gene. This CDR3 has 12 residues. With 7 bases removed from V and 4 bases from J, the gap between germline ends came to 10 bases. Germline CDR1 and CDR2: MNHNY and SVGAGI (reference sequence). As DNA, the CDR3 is TGTGCCAGCACCCCCCGGAGCACTGAAGCTTTCTTT. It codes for CASTPRSTEAFF.

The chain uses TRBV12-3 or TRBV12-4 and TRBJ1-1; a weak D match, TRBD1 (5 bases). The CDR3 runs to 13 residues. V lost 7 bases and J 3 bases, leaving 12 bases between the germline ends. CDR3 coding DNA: TGTGCCAGCACCTCCCCAGGGTACACTGAAGCTTTCTTT. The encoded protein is CASTSPGYTEAFF.

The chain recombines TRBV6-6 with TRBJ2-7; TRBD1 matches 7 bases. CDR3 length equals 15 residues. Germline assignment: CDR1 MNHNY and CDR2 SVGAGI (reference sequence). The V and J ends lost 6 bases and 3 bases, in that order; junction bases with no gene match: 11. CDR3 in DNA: TGTGCCAGCAGACCCCAGACAGGGAAAAGCTACGAGCAGTACTTC. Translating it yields CASRPQTGKSYEQYF.

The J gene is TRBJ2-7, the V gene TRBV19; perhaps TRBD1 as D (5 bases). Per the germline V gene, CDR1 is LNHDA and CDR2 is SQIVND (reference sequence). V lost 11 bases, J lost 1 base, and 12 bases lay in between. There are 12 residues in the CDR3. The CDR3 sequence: CAVSDSSYEQYF. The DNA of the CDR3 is TGTGCCGTCAGCGACAGTTCCTACGAGCAGTACTTC.

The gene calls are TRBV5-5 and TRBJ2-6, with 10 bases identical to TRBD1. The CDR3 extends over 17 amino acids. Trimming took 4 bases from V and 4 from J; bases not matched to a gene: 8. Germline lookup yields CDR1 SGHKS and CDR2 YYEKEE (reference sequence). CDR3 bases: TGTGCCAGCAGCGGAGGGACAGGGGCCCCCGGGGCCAACGTCCTGACTTTC. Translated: CASSGGTGAPGANVLTF.

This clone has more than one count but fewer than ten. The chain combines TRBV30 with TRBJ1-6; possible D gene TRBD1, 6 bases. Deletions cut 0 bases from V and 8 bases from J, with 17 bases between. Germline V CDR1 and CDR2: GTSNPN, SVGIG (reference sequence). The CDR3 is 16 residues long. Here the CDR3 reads CAWSVASGTRDSPLHF. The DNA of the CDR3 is TGTGCCTGGAGTGTAGCATCGGGGACAAGGGATTCACCCCTCCACTTT.

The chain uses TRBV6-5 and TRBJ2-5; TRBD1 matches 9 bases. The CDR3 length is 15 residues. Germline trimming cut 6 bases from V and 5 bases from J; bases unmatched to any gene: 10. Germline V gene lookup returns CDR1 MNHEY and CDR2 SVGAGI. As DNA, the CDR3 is TGTGCCAGCAGCCCGGACAGGGGTTTTGGGGAGACCCAGTACTTC. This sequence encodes CASSPDRGFGETQYF.

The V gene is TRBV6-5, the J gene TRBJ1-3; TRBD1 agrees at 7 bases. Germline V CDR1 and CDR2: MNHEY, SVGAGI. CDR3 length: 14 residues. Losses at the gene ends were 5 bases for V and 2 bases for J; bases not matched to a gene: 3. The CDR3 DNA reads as TGTGCCAGCAGTCCGACAGGGACTGGAAACACCATATATTTT. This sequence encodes CASSPTGTGNTIYF.

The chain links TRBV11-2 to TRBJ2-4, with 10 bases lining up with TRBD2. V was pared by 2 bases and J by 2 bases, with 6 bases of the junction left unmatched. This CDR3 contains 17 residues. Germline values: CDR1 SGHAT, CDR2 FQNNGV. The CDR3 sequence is CASSLSFSGGPKNIQYF. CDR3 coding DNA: TGTGCCAGCAGCTTAAGTTTTAGCGGGGGGCCCAAAAACATTCAGTACTTC.

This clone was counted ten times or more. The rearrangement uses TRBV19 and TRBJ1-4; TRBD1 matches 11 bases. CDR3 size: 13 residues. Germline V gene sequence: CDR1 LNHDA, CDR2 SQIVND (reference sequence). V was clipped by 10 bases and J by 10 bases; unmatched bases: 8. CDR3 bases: TGTGCCACGTCCGGGACAGGGGGTGCAAAACTGTTTTTT. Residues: CATSGTGGAKLFF.

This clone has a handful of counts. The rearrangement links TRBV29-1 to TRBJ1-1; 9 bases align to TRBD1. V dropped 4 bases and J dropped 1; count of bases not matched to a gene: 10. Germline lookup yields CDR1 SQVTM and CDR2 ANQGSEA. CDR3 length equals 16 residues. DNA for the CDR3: TGCAGCGTTGTGGGACAGGGAGGGGTCAGGAACACTGAAGCTTTCTTT. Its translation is CSVVGQGGVRNTEAFF. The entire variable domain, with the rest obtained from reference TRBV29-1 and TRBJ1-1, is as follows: SAVISQKPSRDICQRGTSLTIQCQVDSQVTMMFWYRQQPGQSLTLIATANQGSEATYESGFVIDKFPISRPNLTFSTLTVSNMSPEDSSIYLCSVVGQGGVRNTEAFFGQGTRLTVV.

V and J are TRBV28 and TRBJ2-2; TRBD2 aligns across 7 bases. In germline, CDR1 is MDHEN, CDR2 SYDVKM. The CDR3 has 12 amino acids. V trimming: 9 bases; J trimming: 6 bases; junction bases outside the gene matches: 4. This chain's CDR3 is CASRRGAGELFF. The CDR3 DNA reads TGTGCCAGTCGCCGGGGGGCCGGGGAGCTGTTTTTT.

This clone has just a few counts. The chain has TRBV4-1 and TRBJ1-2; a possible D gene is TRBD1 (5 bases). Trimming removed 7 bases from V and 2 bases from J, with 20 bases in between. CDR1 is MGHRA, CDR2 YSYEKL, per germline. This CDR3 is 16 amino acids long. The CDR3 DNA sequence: TGCGCCAGCACTCCCATCTGGGGGGACCTAAACTATGGCTACACCTTC. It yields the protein CASTPIWGDLNYGYTF.

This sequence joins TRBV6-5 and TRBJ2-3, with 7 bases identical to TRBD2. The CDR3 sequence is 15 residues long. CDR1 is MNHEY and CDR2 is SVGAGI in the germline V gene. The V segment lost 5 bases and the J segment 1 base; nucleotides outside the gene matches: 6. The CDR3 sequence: CASSPLGGGTDTQYF. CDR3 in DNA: TGTGCCAGCAGTCCCCTTGGGGGGGGCACAGATACGCAGTATTTT.

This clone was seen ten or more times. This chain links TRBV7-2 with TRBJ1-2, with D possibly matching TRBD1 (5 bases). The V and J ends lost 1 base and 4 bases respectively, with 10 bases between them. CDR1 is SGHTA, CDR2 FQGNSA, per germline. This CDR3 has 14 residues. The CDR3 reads CASSLGQSLYGYTF. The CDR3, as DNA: TGTGCCAGCAGCTTAGGACAGAGCCTCTATGGCTACACCTTC. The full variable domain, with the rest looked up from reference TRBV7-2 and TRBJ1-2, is GAGVSQSPSNKVTEKGKDVELRCDPISGHTALYWYRQSLGQGLEFLIYFQGNSAPDKSGLPSDRFSAERTGGSVSTLTIQRTQQEDSAVYLCASSLGQSLYGYTFGSGTRLTVV.

CDR3 amino acids: CARSLQTAYYGYTF. The CDR3 DNA reads TGTGCCAGAAGTTTACAGACAGCCTACTATGGCTACACCTTC. The chain couples TRBV5-3 to TRBJ1-2, with D perhaps matching TRBD1 (5 bases). TRBV5-3 is marked as an open reading frame, function uncertain. Trimming removed 5 bases at V and 3 bases at J, with 14 bases between. The CDR3 totals 14 residues.

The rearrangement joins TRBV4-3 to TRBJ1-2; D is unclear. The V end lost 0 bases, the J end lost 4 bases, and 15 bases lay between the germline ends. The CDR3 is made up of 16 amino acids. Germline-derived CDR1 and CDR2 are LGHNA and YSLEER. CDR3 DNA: TGCGCCAGCAGCCAAGAGAGGGCAGTCAGACCCTATGGCTACACCTTC. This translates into CASSQERAVRPYGYTF.

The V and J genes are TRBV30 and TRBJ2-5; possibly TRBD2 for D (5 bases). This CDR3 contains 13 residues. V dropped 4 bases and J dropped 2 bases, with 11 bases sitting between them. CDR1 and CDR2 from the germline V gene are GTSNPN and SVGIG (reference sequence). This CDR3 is CAWTGLAQETQYF. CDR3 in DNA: TGTGCCTGGACCGGACTCGCTCAAGAGACCCAGTACTTC.

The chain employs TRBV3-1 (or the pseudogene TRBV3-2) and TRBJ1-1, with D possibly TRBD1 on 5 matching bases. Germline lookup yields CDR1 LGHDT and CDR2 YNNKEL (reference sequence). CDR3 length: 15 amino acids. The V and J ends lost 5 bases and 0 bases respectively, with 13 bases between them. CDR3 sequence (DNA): TGTGCCAGCAGCGAAGGGACGGGGTTGAACACTGAAGCTTTCTTT. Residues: CASSEGTGLNTEAFF.

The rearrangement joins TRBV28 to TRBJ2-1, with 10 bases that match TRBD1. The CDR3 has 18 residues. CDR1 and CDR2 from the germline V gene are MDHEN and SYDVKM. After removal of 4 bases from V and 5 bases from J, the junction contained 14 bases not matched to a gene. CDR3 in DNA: TGTGCCAGCAGTTCATCCTCGTGGGGGGACAGGGGAAACAATGAGCAGTTCTTC. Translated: CASSSSSWGDRGNNEQFF.

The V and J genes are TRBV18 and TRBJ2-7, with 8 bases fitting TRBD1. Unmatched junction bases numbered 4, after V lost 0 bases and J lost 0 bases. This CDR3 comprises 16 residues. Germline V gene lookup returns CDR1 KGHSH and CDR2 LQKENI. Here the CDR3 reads CASSPPRDRNSYEQYF. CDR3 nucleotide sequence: TGTGCCAGCTCACCACCTCGGGACAGGAACTCCTACGAGCAGTACTTC.

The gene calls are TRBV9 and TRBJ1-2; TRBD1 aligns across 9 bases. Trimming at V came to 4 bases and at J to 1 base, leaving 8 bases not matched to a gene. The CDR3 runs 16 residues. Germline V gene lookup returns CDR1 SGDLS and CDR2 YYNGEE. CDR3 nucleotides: TGTGCCAGCAGCTTCTACGACAGGGGGGGTAACTATGGCTACACCTTC. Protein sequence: CASSFYDRGGNYGYTF.

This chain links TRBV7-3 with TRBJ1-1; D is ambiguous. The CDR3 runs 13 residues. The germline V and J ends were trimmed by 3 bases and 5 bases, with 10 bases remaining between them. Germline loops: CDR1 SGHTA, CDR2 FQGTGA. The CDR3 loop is CASSFRPGTEAFF. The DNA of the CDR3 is TGTGCCAGCAGCTTCCGGCCCGGGACTGAAGCTTTCTTT.